The 13 T cell receptor beta chains presented below share a single source sample, sequenced in a study of CD8+ T cells in alopecia areata listed by TCRdb under 2018. Reading the label with the study, this specimen's time point is: about 25 weeks on oral tofacitinib. The treatment or condition label for this specimen denotes: oral pan-JAK inhibitor, 5-10 mg twice daily. Library construction relied on the immunoSEQ multiplex PCR assay. RNA was extracted from all samples and reverse transcribed into cDNA, which served as template for TCR sequencing. In TCRdb, the immuneACCESS table is reduced to in-frame sequences with V and J assigned. These tables do not hold every clone; where another copy was compared, an unresolved V gene accounts for under half, and the others remain unexplained. In all, the sample holds over 150,000 clones, and roughly 53% of those were seen once. 10% to 12% of the sample comes from the top ten.

The sequenced sample was CD8+ T cells sorted from blood, obtained at week 24, from a patient treated with tofacitinib. The receptors stem from a human donor with alopecia areata.

This clone was recorded a few times. This chain uses TRBV29-1 with TRBJ2-2, with 8 positions matching TRBD1. Germline-derived CDR1 and CDR2 are SQVTM and ANQGSEA. J gave up 5 bases and V 5 bases, and 7 bases lay outside the gene matches. The CDR3 extends over 14 amino acids. CDR3 amino acids: CSVLTGGKTGELFF. The CDR3 DNA is TGCAGCGTTTTAACAGGGGGTAAAACCGGGGAGCTGTTTTTT.

There are a few counts of this clone. The genes are TRBV7-6 and TRBJ2-1; D not certain. From germline, CDR1 is SGHVS and CDR2 FNYEAQ. V was cut by 0 bases and J by 5 bases, with 2 bases left in between. The CDR3 spans 12 residues. The CDR3 loop reads CASSLADNEQFF. CDR3 coding DNA: TGTGCCAGCAGCTTAGCCGACAATGAGCAGTTCTTC.

This clone was seen just once. The rearrangement links TRBV6-1 to TRBJ2-3; D is undetermined. Germline V gives CDR1 MNHNS, CDR2 SASEGT. The V end was cut by 8 bases, the J end by 0 bases, with 6 bases between. The CDR3 sequence is 12 residues long. CDR3 nucleotide sequence: TGTGCCAGCGGAGCCAGCACAGATACGCAGTATTTT. It encodes CASGASTDTQYF.

With respect to this clone: One base away lies a much larger clone, so this may be a sequencing read error. CDR3 residues: CASSGGNEQYF. The CDR3 nucleotides are TGTGCCAGCAGTGGAGGGAACGAGCAGTACTTC. The chain recombines TRBV27 with TRBJ2-7, with D possibly TRBD2 on 6 matching bases. The CDR3 contains 11 residues. Looked up from germline, CDR1 is MNHEY and CDR2 is SMNVEV (reference sequence). V was cut by 5 bases and J by 5 bases, with 7 bases left in between.

J is TRBJ2-7 and V is TRBV4-3, with TRBD2 as a possible D gene (7 bases). V lost 0 bases and J lost 4, with 10 bases in between. Per germline, CDR1 LGHNA and CDR2 YSLEER. The CDR3 length is 14 residues. The CDR3: CASSQDEGGYEQYF. The CDR3 DNA reads TGCGCCAGCAGCCAAGATGAGGGGGGGTACGAGCAGTACTTC.

This clone came up a few times. V gene TRBV30 combines with J gene TRBJ2-5, with a tentative D call TRBD1 (7 bases). V lost 1 base to trimming and J lost 5 bases, with 11 bases between them. CDR3 length equals 13 residues. Germline V gene data show CDR1 as GTSNPN and CDR2 as SVGIG (reference sequence). CDR3 in amino acids: CAWSEQGRETQYF. As DNA, the CDR3 is TGTGCCTGGAGTGAACAGGGGAGGGAGACCCAGTACTTC.

In its sample, this clone was seen a few times. V gene TRBV7-2 combines with J gene TRBJ2-2, with D unclear. Trimming removed 4 bases at V and 6 bases at J, with 3 bases between. Germline CDR1 reads SGHTA; CDR2 reads FQGNSA. The CDR3 spans 11 residues. This CDR3 is CASSYAGELFF. The CDR3 region has the DNA TGTGCCAGCAGCTATGCCGGGGAGCTGTTTTTT.

The table lists this clone with a few counts. This chain links TRBV30 with TRBJ2-3, with 8 bases matching TRBD2. CDR3 size: 14 residues. Germline CDR1 GTSNPN, CDR2 SVGIG (reference sequence). J gave up 6 bases and V 2 bases, and 7 bases lay outside the gene matches. The CDR3 DNA reads TGTGCCTGGAGTCGCGGCGGGGGGTACGATACGCAGTATTTT. Amino acid sequence: CAWSRGGGYDTQYF. Complete variable domain (other parts from reference TRBV30 and TRBJ2-3): SQTIHQWPATLVQPVGSPLSLECTVEGTSNPNLYWYRQAAGRGLQLLFYSVGIGQISSEVPQNLSASRPQDRQFILSSKKLLLSDSGFYLCAWSRGGGYDTQYFGPGTRLTVL.

The rearrangement joins TRBV6-6 to TRBJ1-2; 7 bases fit TRBD1. V was clipped by 4 bases and J by 6 bases; unmatched bases: 14. CDR1 and CDR2 (germline): MNHNY, SVGAGI (reference sequence). This CDR3 is 16 amino acids long. CDR3 bases: TGTGCCAGCAGTTCCTCGTCACAGGGGTTTGAAGATGGCTACACCTTC. The encoded protein is CASSSSSQGFEDGYTF.

The V call is TRBV29-1, the J call TRBJ2-1, with D unresolved. The V gene lost 4 bases and the J gene lost 8 bases, with 6 bases spanning the gap. The CDR3 has 10 residues. The germline V gene has CDR1 SQVTM and CDR2 ANQGSEA. CDR3 sequence reads: CSVVIYEQFF. The CDR3, as DNA: TGCAGCGTTGTAATCTATGAGCAGTTCTTC.

This rearrangement joins TRBV29-1 to TRBJ1-4; maybe TRBD1 (6 bases). Germline CDR1 SQVTM, CDR2 ANQGSEA. The CDR3 spans 11 residues. The germline V and J ends were trimmed by 7 bases and 12 bases, with 15 bases remaining between them. In DNA form, the CDR3 reads TGCAGCGCCATCCACAGGGCAGAACTGTTTTTT. Residues: CSAIHRAELFF.

This clone was seen just once. J is TRBJ2-2 and V is TRBV30; D gene unclear. Deletions cut 1 base from V and 2 bases from J, with 8 bases between. Germline V gene lookup returns CDR1 GTSNPN and CDR2 SVGIG (reference sequence). The CDR3 is made up of 14 amino acids. In DNA, the CDR3 is TGTGCCTGGAGTGGGGAAGCAAACACCGGGGAGCTGTTTTTT. Translation gives CAWSGEANTGELFF.

This chain joins TRBV7-9 and TRBJ1-1, with D possibly matching TRBD1 (5 bases). Trimming cost V 6 bases and J 6 bases, with 11 bases left between them. Looked up from germline, CDR1 is SEHNR and CDR2 is FQNEAQ (reference sequence). CDR3 length: 12 amino acids. CDR3 loop: CASSSQGAEAFF. CDR3 nucleotide sequence: TGTGCCAGCAGTTCGCAGGGTGCTGAAGCTTTCTTT.